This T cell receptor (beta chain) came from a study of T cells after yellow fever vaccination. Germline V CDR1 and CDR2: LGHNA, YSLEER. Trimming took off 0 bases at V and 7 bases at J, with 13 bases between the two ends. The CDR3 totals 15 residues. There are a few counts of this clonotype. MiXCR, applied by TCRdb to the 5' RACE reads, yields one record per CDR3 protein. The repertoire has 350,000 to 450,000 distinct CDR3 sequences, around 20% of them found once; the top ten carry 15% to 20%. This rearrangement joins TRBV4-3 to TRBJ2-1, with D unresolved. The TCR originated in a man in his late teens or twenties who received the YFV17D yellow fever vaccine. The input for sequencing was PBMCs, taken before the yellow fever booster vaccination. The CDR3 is CASSQELPRPNEQFF. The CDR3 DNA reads TGCGCCAGCAGCCAAGAGCTTCCCCGCCCAAATGAGCAGTTCTTC.